These T cell receptor beta chains were read from a single sample in a study of blood T cell repertoires in COVID-19. Sequencing used immunoSEQ multiplex PCR; TCRdb keeps in-frame clones, though not all of them. The sample lists 35,000 to 50,000 clones, more than 75% occurring once. Sequenced: peripheral blood. The receptors stem from a human donor in a cohort sampled during active COVID-19. Each CDR3 is given with its conserved first and last residue. D genes are given only for firm matches. Rows give clone size only sometimes, using once, few, many, or a class for an expanded clone.

abundance | j_gene | d_gene | len | v_gene | CDR3nt | CDR3aa
. | TRBJ1-2 | TRBD1 | 14 | TRBV18 | TGTGCCAGCTCACCGGGACAGCGGCTAGATGGCTACACCTTC | CASSPGQRLDGYTF
. | TRBJ2-1 | TRBD2 | 15 | TRBV5-5 | TGTGCCAGCAGCTTGCTAGCGGGAGCCTACAATGAGCAGTTCTTC | CASSLLAGAYNEQFF
once | TRBJ1-1 | TRBD1 | 12 | TRBV27 | TGTGCCAGCCGGACAGGGGGATCTGAAGCTTTCTTT | CASRTGGSEAFF
. | TRBJ2-5 | TRBD1 | 15 | TRBV18 | TGTGCCAGCTCACCAGGCGACAGGGGGCAAGAGACCCAGTACTTC | CASSPGDRGQETQYF
. | TRBJ2-5 | . | 15 | TRBV7-7 | TGTGCCAGCAGCTTAGGACAGGTTGGAACGGGGCCCCAGTACTTC | CASSLGQVGTGPQYF
. | TRBJ2-6 | . | 15 | TRBV11-1 | TGTGCCAGCAGCTTAGGGCTAGAAGATGCCAACGTCCTGACTTTC | CASSLGLEDANVLTF
once | TRBJ1-3 | TRBD1 | 14 | TRBV6-5 | TGTGCCAGCAGCCGTACAGGGGCAGGAAACACCATATATTTT | CASSRTGAGNTIYF
once | TRBJ2-7 | TRBD1 | 15 | TRBV6-5 | TGTGCCAGCAGCCAGACAGGGGGATGGGCCTACGAGCAGTACTTC | CASSQTGGWAYEQYF
. | TRBJ2-7 | TRBD2 | 16 | TRBV6-5 | TGTGCCAGCAGTTACTCTTCGACTAGCGGGAGTTCCGAGCAGTACTTC | CASSYSSTSGSSEQYF
. | TRBJ2-7 | . | 14 | TRBV19 | TGTGCCAGCGGTAGGGACACTAGTTCCTACGAGCAGTACTTC | CASGRDTSSYEQYF
. | TRBJ2-7 | . | 15 | TRBV28 | TGTGCCAGCAGCACCCCTGCCGGTGGCGGCCACGAGCAGTACTTC | CASSTPAGGGHEQYF
. | TRBJ2-7 | . | 15 | TRBV5-1 | TGCGCCAGCAGCTCCGTGGGACAAGCTCCCCACGAGCAGTACTTC | CASSSVGQAPHEQYF
. | TRBJ1-1 | TRBD1 | 17 | TRBV19 | TGTGCCAGTAGTTCAGCACAGGGGGCGGCTTATGCGTCGGAAGCTTTCTTT | CASSSAQGAAYASEAFF
. | TRBJ2-1 | . | 14 | TRBV24-1 | TGTGCCACCAGTGTCGGGGGGCCCTACAATGAGCAGTTCTTC | CATSVGGPYNEQFF